This T cell receptor (beta chain) was sequenced during a study of T cell responses to AZD1222 COVID-19 vaccine. General study results and limits: Among vaccine-associated CD4 TCRs, coverage spanned spike, with dominance at 160-218 and 743-854. Only a handful of individuals given AZD1222 were seropositive at baseline.

TCRdb's copy holds only in-frame clones and misses some; the assay was immunoSEQ multiplex PCR. Among about 110,000 clones listed, 70% to 90% were seen once. V shed 2 bases and J 6 bases; nucleotides not matched to a gene: 3. The CDR3 loop spans 13 amino acids. About this clone: Its antigen is undetermined.

The source of this sequence is an adult who received the AZD1222 COVID-19 vaccine. Sequenced material: peripheral blood, taken 28 days after the second AZD1222 dose. The chain couples TRBV12-3 or TRBV12-4 to TRBJ1-1; 7 bases agree with TRBD1. The CDR3 loop is CASSLRQGSEAFF. The CDR3 DNA reads as TGTGCCAGCAGTTTAAGACAGGGCTCTGAAGCTTTCTTT.